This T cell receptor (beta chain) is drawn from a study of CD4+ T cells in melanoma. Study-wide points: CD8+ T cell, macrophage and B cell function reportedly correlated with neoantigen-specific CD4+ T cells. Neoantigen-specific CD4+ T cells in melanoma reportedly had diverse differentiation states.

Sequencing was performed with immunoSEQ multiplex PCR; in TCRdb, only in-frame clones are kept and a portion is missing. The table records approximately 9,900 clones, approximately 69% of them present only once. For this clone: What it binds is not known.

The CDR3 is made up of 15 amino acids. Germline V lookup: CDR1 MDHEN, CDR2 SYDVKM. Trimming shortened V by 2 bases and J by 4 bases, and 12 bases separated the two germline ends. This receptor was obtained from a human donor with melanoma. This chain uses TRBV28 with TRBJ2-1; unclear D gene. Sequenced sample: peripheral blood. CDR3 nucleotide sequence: TGTGCCAGCAGTTTAAGAGCACTACTTTACAATGAGCAGTTCTTC. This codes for CASSLRALLYNEQFF.